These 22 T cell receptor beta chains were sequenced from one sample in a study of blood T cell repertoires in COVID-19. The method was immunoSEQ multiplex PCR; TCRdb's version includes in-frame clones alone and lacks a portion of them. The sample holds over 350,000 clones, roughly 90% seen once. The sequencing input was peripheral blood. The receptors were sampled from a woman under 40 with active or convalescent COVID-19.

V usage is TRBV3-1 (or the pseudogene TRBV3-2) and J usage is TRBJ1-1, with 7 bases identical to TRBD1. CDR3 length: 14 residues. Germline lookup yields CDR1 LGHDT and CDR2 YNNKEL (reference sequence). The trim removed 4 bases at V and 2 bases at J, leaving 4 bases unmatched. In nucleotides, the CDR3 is TGTGCCAGCAGCCCGGGACAGAGCAACACTGAAGCTTTCTTT. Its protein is CASSPGQSNTEAFF.

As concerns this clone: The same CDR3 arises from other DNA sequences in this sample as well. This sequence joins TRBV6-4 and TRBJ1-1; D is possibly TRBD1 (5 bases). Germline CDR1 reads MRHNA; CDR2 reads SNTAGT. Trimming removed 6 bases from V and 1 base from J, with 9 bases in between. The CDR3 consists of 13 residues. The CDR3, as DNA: TGTGCCAGCAGCCGAACAGGGAACACTGAAGCTTTCTTT. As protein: CASSRTGNTEAFF.

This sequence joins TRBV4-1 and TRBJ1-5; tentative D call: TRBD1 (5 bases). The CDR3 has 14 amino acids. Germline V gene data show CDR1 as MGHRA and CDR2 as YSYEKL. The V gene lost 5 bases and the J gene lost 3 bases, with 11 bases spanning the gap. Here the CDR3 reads CASSERQSNQPQHF. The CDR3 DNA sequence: TGCGCCAGCAGCGAACGACAGTCCAATCAGCCCCAGCATTTT.

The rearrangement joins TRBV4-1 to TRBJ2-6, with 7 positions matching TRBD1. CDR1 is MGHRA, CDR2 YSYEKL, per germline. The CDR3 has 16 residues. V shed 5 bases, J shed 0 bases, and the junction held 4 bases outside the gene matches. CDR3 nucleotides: TGCGCCAGCAGCGGGACAGCCCCCTCTGGGGCCAACGTCCTGACTTTC. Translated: CASSGTAPSGANVLTF.

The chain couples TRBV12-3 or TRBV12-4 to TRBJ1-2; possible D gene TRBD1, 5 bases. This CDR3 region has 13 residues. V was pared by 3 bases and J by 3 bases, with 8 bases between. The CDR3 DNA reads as TGTGCCAGCAGTTTCTTAGGGGACTATGGCTACACCTTC. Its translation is CASSFLGDYGYTF.

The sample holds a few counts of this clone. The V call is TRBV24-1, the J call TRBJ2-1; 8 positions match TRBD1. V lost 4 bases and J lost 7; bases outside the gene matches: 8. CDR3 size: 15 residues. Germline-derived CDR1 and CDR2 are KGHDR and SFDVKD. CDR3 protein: CATSEPGTGKNEQFF. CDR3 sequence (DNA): TGTGCCACCAGTGAGCCCGGGACAGGTAAAAATGAGCAGTTCTTC.

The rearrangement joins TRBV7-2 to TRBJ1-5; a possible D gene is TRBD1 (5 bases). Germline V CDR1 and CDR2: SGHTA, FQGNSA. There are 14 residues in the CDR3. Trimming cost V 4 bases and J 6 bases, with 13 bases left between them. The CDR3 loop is CASSSGLRGQPQHF. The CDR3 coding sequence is TGTGCCAGCAGCTCGGGACTACGGGGTCAGCCCCAGCATTTT.

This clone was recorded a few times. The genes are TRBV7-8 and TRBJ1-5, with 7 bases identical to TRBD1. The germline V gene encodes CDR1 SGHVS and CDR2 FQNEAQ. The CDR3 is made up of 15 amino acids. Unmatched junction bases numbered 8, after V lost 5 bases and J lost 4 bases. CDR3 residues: CASSARTGLNQPQHF. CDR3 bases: TGTGCCAGCAGCGCAAGGACAGGCCTTAATCAGCCCCAGCATTTT.

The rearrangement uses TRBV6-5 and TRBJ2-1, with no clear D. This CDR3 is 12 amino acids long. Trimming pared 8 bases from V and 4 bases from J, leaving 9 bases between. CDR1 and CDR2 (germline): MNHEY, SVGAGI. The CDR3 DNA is TGTGCCAGCCATAAAACTTACAATGAGCAGTTCTTC. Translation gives CASHKTYNEQFF.

This chain's CDR3 is CASSPPGSPLGNTIYF. CDR3 sequence (DNA): TGTGCCAGTAGTCCCCCGGGGAGTCCTCTTGGAAACACCATATATTTT. The chain recombines TRBV19 with TRBJ1-3; no clear D. CDR1 and CDR2 from the germline V gene are LNHDA and SQIVND (reference sequence). The CDR3 sequence is 16 residues long. Trimming cost V 5 bases and J 3 bases, with 17 bases left between them.

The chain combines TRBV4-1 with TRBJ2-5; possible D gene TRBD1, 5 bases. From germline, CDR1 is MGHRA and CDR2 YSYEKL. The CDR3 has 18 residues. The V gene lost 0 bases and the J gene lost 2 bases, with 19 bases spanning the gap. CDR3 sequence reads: CASSQDPTTVRLQETQYF. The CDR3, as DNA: TGCGCCAGCAGCCAAGACCCTACGACAGTCAGACTTCAAGAGACCCAGTACTTC.

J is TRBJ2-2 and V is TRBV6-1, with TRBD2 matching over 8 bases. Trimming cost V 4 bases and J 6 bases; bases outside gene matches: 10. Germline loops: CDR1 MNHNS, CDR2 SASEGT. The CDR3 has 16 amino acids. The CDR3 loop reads CASSVPLDGGAGELFF. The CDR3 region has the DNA TGTGCCAGCAGTGTCCCCCTTGACGGGGGGGCCGGGGAGCTGTTTTTT.

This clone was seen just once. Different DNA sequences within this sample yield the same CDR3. CDR3 protein: CASSQVGRETQYF. The CDR3 coding sequence is TGTGCCAGCAGCCAAGTTGGGCGAGAGACCCAGTACTTC. The chain uses TRBV3-1 (or the pseudogene TRBV3-2) and TRBJ2-5; D uncertain. Trimming shortened V by 1 base and J by 4 bases, and 7 bases separated the two germline ends. Germline V gives CDR1 LGHDT, CDR2 YNNKEL (reference sequence). The CDR3 has 13 residues.

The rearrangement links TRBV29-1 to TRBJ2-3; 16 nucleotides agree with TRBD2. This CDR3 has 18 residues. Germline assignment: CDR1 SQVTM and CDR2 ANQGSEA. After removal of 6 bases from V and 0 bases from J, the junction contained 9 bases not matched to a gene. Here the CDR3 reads CSVEAGTSGRGSTDTQYF. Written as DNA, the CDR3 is TGCAGCGTGGAGGCCGGGACTAGCGGGAGGGGAAGCACAGATACGCAGTATTTT.

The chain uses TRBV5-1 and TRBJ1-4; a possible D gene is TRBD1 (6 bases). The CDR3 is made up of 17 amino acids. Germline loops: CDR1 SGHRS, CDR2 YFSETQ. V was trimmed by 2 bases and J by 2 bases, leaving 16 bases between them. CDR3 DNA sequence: TGCGCCAGCAGCTTTCAGGCCAGGGGCTCTACTAATGAAAAACTGTTTTTT. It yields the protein CASSFQARGSTNEKLFF.

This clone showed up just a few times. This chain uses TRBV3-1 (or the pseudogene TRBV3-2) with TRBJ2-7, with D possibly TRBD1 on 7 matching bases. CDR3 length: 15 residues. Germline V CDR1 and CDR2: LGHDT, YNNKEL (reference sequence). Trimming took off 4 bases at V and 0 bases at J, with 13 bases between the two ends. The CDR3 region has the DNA TGTGCCAGCAGCCCGCGGGACAGTGTCTCCTACGAGCAGTACTTC. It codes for CASSPRDSVSYEQYF.

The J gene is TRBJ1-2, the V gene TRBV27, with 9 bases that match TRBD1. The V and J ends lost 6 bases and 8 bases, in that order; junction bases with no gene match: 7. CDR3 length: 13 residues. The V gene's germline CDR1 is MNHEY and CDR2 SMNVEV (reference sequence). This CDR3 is CASRSGTGNGYTF. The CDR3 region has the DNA TGTGCCAGCAGATCCGGGACAGGGAACGGCTACACCTTC.

CDR3 sequence reads: CASSVAAAPDEKLFF. The CDR3 region has the DNA TGTGCCAGCAGCGTCGCGGCCGCCCCTGATGAAAAACTGTTTTTT. The chain links TRBV9 to TRBJ1-4; D is ambiguous. CDR3 length equals 15 residues. V was pared by 2 bases and J by 6 bases, with 14 bases between. Per the germline V gene, CDR1 is SGDLS and CDR2 is YYNGEE.

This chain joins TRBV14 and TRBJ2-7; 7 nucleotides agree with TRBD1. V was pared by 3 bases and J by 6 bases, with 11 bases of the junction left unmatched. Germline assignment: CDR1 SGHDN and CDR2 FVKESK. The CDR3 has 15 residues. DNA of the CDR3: TGTGCCAGCAGCCATTTCCCGGGACAGCCGGCCGAGCAGTACTTC. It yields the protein CASSHFPGQPAEQYF.

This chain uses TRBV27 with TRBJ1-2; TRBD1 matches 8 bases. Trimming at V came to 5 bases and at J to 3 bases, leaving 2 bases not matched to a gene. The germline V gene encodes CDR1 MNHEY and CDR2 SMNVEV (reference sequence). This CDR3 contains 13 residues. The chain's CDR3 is CASSPGGHYGYTF. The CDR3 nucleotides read TGTGCCAGCAGTCCAGGGGGCCACTATGGCTACACCTTC.

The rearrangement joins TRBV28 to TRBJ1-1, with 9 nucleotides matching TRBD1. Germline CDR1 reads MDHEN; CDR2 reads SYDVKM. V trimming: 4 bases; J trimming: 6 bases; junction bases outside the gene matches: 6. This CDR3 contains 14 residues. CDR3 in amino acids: CASSSGQGRAEAFF. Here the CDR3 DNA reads TGTGCCAGCAGTTCGGGACAGGGTCGGGCTGAAGCTTTCTTT. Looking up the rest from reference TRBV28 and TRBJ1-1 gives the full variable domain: DVKVTQSSRYLVKRTGEKVFLECVQDMDHENMFWYRQDPGLGLRLIYFSYDVKMKEKGDIPEGYSVSREKKERFSLILESASTNQTSMYLCASSSGQGRAEAFFGQGTRLTVV.

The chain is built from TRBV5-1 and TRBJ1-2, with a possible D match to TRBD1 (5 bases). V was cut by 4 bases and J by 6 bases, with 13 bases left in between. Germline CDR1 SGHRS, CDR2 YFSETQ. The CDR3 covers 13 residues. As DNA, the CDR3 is TGCGCCAGCAGCCCCACCGACAGTGATGGCTACACCTTC. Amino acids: CASSPTDSDGYTF.